The clone carrying this T cell receptor (beta chain) was observed once. As yet, its antigen is unknown. Germline V gene lookup returns CDR1 SEHNR and CDR2 FQNEAQ (reference sequence). The CDR3 is made up of 13 amino acids. The ends lost 4 bases at V and 3 bases at J; junction bases unmatched: 3. Only in-frame clones appear in the TCRdb table, and some are missing; sequencing was by immunoSEQ multiplex PCR. The sample shows around 150,000 clones, 75% to 90% of them seen only once. This sample was taken from a study of lymphopenia after photon versus proton radiotherapy. General observations from the study: Oligoclonal CD8+ Temra expansion after nadir drove photon patients' diversity drop.

This sequence originates from a man aged 50-59 years with gastric cancer. The source material was peripheral blood, sampled from a patient treated with photon-based radiotherapy. The chain has TRBV7-9 and TRBJ2-7; 7 positions match TRBD2. CDR3 nucleotide sequence: TGTGCCAGCAGCTCCCGCGGGGGCTACGAGCAGTACTTC. Protein sequence: CASSSRGGYEQYF.